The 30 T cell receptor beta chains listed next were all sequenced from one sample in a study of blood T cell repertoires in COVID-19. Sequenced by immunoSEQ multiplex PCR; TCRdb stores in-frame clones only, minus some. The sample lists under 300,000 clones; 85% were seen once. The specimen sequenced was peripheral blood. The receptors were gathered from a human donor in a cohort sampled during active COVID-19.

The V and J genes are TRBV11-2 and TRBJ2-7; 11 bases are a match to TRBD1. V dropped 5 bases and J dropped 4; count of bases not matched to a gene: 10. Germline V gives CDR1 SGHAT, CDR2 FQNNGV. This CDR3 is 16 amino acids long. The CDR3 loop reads CASSETLGTGGYEQYF. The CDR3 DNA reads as TGTGCCAGCAGCGAAACCCTCGGGACAGGGGGTTACGAGCAGTACTTC. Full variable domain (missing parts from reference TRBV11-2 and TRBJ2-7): EAGVAQSPRYKIIEKRQSVAFWCNPISGHATLYWYQQILGQGPKLLIQFQNNGVVDDSQLPKDRFSAERLKGVDSTLKIQPAKLEDSAVYLCASSETLGTGGYEQYFGPGTRLTVT.

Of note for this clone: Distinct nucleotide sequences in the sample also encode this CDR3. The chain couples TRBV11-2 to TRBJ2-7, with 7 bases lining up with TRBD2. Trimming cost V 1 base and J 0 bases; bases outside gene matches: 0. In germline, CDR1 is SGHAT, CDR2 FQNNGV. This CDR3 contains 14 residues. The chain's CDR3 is CASSLGGGSYEQYF. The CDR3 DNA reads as TGTGCCAGCAGCTTAGGCGGGGGCTCCTACGAGCAGTACTTC. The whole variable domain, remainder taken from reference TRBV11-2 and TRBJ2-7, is EAGVAQSPRYKIIEKRQSVAFWCNPISGHATLYWYQQILGQGPKLLIQFQNNGVVDDSQLPKDRFSAERLKGVDSTLKIQPAKLEDSAVYLCASSLGGGSYEQYFGPGTRLTVT.

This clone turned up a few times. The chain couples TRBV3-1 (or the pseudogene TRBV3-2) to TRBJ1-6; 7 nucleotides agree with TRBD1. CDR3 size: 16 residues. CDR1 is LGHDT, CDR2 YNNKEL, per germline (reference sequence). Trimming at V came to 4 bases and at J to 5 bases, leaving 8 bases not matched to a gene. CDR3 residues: CASSRQDRRDNSPLHF. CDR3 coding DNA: TGTGCCAGCAGCCGACAGGACAGGAGAGATAATTCACCCCTCCACTTT.

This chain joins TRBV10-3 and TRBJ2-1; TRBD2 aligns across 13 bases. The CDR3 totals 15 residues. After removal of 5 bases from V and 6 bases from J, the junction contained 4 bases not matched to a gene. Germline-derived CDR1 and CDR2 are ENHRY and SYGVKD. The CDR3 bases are TGTGCCATCAGTACCGGGACTAGCGGGACCAATGAGCAGTTCTTC. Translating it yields CAISTGTSGTNEQFF.

CDR3 amino acids: CASSPQGRYEQYF. The DNA for the CDR3 is TGTGCCAGCTCACCCCAGGGAAGGTACGAGCAGTACTTC. V is TRBV18 and J is TRBJ2-7; a weak D match, TRBD1 (5 bases). The CDR3 contains 13 residues. Trimming pared 3 bases from V and 4 bases from J, leaving 10 bases between. The germline CDR1 and CDR2 sequences are KGHSH and LQKENI. The variable domain in full, with the rest retrieved from reference TRBV18 and TRBJ2-7, is NAGVMQNPRHLVRRRGQEARLRCSPMKGHSHVYWYRQLPEEGLKFMVYLQKENIIDESGMPKERFSAEFPKEGPSILRIQQVVRGDSAAYFCASSPQGRYEQYFGPGTRLTVT.

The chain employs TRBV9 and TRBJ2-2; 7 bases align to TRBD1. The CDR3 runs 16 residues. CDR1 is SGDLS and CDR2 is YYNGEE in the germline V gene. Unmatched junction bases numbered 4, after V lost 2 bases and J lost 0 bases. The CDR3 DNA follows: TGTGCCAGCAGCGTGACGACAGGGACGAACACCGGGGAGCTGTTTTTT. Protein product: CASSVTTGTNTGELFF.

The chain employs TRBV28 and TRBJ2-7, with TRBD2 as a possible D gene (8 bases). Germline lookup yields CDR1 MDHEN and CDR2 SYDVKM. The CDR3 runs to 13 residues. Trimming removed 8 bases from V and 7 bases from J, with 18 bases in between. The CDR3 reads CASAREGAGEQYF. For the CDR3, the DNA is TGTGCCAGCGCCCGGGAGGGGGCGGGGGAGCAGTACTTC.

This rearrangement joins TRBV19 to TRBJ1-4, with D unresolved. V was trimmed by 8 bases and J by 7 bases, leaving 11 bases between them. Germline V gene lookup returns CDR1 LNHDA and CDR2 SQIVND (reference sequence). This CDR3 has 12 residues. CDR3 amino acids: CASRRVVEKLFF. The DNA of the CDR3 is TGTGCCAGTCGCCGGGTGGTTGAAAAACTGTTTTTT.

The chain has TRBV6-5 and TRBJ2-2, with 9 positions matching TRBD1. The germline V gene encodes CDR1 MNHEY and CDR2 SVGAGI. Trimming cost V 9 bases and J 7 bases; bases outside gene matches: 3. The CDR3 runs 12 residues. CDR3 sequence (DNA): TGTGCCAGGAGACAGGGGGGCGGGGAGCTGTTTTTT. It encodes CARRQGGGELFF.

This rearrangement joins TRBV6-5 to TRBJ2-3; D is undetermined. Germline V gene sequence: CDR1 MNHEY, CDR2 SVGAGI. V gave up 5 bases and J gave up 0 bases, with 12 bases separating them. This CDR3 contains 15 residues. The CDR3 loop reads CASSPDIPSTDTQYF. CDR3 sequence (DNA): TGTGCCAGCAGTCCTGACATTCCTAGCACAGATACGCAGTATTTT.

The CDR3 reads CASIHSNNSPLHF. The CDR3 nucleotides read TGTGCCAGCATTCACAGCAATAATTCACCCCTCCACTTT. The chain is built from TRBV28 and TRBJ1-6, with D hard to call. This CDR3 is 13 amino acids long. The germline CDR1 and CDR2 sequences are MDHEN and SYDVKM. The V end was cut by 7 bases, the J end by 5 bases, with 9 bases between.

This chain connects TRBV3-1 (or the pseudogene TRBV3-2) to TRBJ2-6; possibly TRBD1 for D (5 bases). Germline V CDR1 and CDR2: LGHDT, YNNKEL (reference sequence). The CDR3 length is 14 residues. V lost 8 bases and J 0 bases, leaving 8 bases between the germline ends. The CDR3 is CASSGHSGANVLTF. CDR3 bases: TGTGCCAGCTCCGGACACTCTGGGGCCAACGTCCTGACTTTC.

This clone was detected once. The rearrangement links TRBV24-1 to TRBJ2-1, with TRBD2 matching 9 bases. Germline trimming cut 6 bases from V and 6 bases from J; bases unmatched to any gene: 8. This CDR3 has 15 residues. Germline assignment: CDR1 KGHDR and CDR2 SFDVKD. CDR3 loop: CATSLVAGDPNEQFF. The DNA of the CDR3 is TGTGCCACCAGTTTGGTAGCGGGAGATCCCAATGAGCAGTTCTTC.

CDR3 sequence (DNA): TGTGCCAGCAGCGTCGGGACAGGGTCGACTGAAAAACTGTTTTTT. Translation gives CASSVGTGSTEKLFF. The rearrangement joins TRBV9 to TRBJ1-4; 9 bases match TRBD1. J was trimmed by 7 bases and V by 2 bases; bases with no gene match: 6. The CDR3 spans 15 residues. Germline CDR1 is SGDLS and CDR2 is YYNGEE.

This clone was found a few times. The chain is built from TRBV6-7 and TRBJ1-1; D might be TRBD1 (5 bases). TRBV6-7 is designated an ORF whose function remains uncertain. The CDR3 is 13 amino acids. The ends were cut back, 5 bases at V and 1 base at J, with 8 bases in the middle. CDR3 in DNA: TGTGCCAGCAGTACCAGGGAGAACACTGAAGCTTTCTTT. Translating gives CASSTRENTEAFF.

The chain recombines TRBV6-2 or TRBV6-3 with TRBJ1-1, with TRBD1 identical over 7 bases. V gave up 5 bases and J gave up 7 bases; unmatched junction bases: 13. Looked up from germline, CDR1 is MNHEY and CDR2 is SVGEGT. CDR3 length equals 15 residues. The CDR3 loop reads CASSQTGALKYEAFF. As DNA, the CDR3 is TGTGCCAGCAGTCAAACAGGGGCCCTCAAATATGAAGCTTTCTTT.

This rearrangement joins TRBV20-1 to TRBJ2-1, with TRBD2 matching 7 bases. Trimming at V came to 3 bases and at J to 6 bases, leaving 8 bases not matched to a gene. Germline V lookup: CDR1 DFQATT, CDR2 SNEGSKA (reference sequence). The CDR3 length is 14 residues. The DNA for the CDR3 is TGCAGTGCTAGTCCCGGGACTACGGTCAATGAGCAGTTCTTC. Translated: CSASPGTTVNEQFF.

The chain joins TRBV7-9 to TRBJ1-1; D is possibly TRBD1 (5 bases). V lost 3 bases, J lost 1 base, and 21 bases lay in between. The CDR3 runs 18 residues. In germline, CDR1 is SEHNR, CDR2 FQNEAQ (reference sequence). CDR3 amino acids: CASSLLLAREAANTEAFF. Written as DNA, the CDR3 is TGTGCCAGCAGCTTGCTTTTGGCCAGGGAAGCCGCGAACACTGAAGCTTTCTTT.

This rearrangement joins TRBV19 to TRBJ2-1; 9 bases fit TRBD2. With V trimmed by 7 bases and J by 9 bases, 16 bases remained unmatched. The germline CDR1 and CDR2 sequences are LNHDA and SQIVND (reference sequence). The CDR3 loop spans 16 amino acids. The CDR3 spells CASISTRGGGRGEQFF. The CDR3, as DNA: TGTGCCAGTATCTCCACCCGCGGGGGCGGGAGGGGTGAGCAGTTCTTC.

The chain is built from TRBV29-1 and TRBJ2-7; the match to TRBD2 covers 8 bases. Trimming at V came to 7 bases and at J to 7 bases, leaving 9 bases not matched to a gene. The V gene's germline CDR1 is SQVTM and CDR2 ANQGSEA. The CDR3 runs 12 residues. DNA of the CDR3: TGCAGCGCGGGGGGGGCATCGGGTGAGCAGTACTTC. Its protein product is CSAGGASGEQYF.

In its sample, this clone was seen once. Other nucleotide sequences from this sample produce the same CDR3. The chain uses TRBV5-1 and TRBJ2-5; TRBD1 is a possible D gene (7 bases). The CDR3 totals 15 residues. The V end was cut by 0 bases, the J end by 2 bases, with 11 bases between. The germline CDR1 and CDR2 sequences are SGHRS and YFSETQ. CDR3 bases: TGCGCCAGCAGCTTGGGACAGGGAGGTCAAGAGACCCAGTACTTC. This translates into CASSLGQGGQETQYF.

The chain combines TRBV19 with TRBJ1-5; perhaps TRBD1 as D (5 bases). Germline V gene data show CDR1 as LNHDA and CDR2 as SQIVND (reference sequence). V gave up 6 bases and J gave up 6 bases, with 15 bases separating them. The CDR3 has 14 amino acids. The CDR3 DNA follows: TGTGCCAGTAGGGGGCAGGGCCCGGGTCAGCCCCAGCATTTT. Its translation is CASRGQGPGQPQHF.

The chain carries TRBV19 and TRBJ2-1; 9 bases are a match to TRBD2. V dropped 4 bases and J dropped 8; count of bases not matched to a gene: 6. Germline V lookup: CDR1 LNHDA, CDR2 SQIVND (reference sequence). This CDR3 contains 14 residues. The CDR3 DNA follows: TGTGCCAGTAGTAGGGCGGGAGGGTATGATGAGCAGTTCTTC. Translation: CASSRAGGYDEQFF.

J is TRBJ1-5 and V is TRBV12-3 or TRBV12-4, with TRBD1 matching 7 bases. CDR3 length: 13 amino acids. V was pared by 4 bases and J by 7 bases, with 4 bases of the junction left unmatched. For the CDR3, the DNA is TGTGCCAGCAGTTGGGACAGTGCCCAGCCCCAGCATTTT. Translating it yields CASSWDSAQPQHF.

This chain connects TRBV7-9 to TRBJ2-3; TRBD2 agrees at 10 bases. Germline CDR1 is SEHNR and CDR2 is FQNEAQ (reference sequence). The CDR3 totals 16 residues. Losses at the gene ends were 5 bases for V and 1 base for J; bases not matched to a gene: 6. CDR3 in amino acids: CASSDAGTSGTDTQYF. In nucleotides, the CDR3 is TGTGCCAGCAGCGACGCCGGGACTAGCGGCACAGATACGCAGTATTTT.

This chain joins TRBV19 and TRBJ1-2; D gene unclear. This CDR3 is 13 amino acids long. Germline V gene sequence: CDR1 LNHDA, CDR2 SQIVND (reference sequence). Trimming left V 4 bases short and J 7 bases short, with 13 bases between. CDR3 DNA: TGTGCCAGTAGTACCCAAATGGAGAGTGGCTACACCTTC. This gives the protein CASSTQMESGYTF. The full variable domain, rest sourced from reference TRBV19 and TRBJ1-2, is DGGITQSPKYLFRKEGQNVTLSCEQNLNHDAMYWYRQDPGQGLRLIYYSQIVNDFQKGDIAEGYSVSREKKESFPLTVTSAQKNPTAFYLCASSTQMESGYTFGSGTRLTVV.

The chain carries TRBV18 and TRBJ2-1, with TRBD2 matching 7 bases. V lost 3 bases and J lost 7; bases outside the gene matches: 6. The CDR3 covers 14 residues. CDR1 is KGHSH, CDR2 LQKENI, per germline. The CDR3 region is CASSPATSLNEQFF. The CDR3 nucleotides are TGTGCCAGCTCACCTGCGACTAGCCTAAATGAGCAGTTCTTC.

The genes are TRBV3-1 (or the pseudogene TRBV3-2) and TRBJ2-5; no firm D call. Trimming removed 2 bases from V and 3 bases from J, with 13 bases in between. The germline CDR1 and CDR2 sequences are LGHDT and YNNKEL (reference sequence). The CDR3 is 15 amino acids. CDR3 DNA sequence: TGTGCCAGCAGCCAAAGATGGGCTCGCAAAGAGACCCAGTACTTC. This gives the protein CASSQRWARKETQYF.

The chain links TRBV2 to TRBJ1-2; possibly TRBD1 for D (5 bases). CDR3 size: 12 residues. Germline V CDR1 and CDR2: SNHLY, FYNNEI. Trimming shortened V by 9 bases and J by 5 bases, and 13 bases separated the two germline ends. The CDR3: CASWTQGYGYTF. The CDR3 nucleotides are TGTGCCAGTTGGACACAAGGATATGGCTACACCTTC.

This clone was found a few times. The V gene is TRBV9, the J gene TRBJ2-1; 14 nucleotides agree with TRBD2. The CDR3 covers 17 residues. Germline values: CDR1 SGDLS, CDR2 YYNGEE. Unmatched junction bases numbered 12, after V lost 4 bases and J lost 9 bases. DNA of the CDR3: TGTGCCAGCAGCTCTAGCGGGGGACTAGCGGGAGTCGGTGAGCAGTTCTTC. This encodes CASSSSGGLAGVGEQFF.